These 10 T cell receptor beta chains share one sample of origin, sequenced in a study of immune cell composition in non-small cell lung cancer. This table comes from immunoSEQ multiplex PCR, and its TCRdb copy is limited to in-frame clones, with some not included. The sample lists thousands of clones, roughly three quarters occurring once. The sequencing sample was made of lung tumor tissue. The receptors originated from a human donor with non-small cell lung cancer.

Here the CDR3 DNA reads TGTGCCAGCAGCGCCCCCGGACTAGCGGGGACCTCGGGAGATACGCAGTATTTT. The encoded protein is CASSAPGLAGTSGDTQYF. This sequence joins TRBV7-9 and TRBJ2-3; 12 bases are shared with TRBD2. The length of the CDR3 is 18 residues. The V gene's germline CDR1 is SEHNR and CDR2 FQNEAQ (reference sequence). Germline trimming cut 5 bases from V and 5 bases from J; bases unmatched to any gene: 14.

V usage is TRBV7-8 and J usage is TRBJ1-5, with D possibly TRBD1 on 5 matching bases. Germline-derived CDR1 and CDR2 are SGHVS and FQNEAQ. The CDR3 length is 14 residues. V was cut by 0 bases and J by 7 bases, with 10 bases left in between. The CDR3 DNA reads as TGTGCCAGCAGCTTAGCAGGGACGAACCAGCCCCAGCATTTT. Its translation: CASSLAGTNQPQHF. Full variable domain (outside the CDR3, taken from reference TRBV7-8 and TRBJ1-5): GAGVSQSPRYKVAKRGQDVALRCDPISGHVSLFWYQQALGQGPEFLTYFQNEAQLDKSGLPSDRFFAERPEGSVSTLKIQRTQQEDSAVYLCASSLAGTNQPQHFGDGTRLSIL.

This sequence joins TRBV9 and TRBJ1-3; D is uncertain. The CDR3 extends over 14 amino acids. Germline CDR1 SGDLS, CDR2 YYNGEE. Trimming left V 2 bases short and J 2 bases short, with 8 bases between. The CDR3 DNA sequence: TGTGCCAGCAGCGTGAGCCTAACTGGAAACACCATATATTTT. This codes for CASSVSLTGNTIYF.

This clone has a handful of counts. The V call is TRBV19, the J call TRBJ2-7, with D maybe TRBD2 (5 bases). Germline CDR1 and CDR2: LNHDA and SQIVND (reference sequence). The CDR3 is 11 amino acids. Trimming removed 10 bases at V and 5 bases at J, with 12 bases between. CDR3 bases: TGTGCCACCGGGGTATCCCACGAGCAGTACTTC. It yields the protein CATGVSHEQYF. The whole variable domain, remainder taken from reference TRBV19 and TRBJ2-7, is DGGITQSPKYLFRKEGQNVTLSCEQNLNHDAMYWYRQDPGQGLRLIYYSQIVNDFQKGDIAEGYSVSREKKESFPLTVTSAQKNPTAFYLCATGVSHEQYFGPGTRLTVT.

V usage is TRBV5-4 and J usage is TRBJ1-5; D may be TRBD1 (5 bases). V was shortened by 7 bases and J by 6 bases, with 17 bases between the two germline ends. Germline V gives CDR1 SGHNT, CDR2 YYREEE (reference sequence). This CDR3 is 14 amino acids long. CDR3 in DNA: TGTGCCAGCCCCCCGGGGGTTTCAGCTCAGCCCCAGCATTTT. Translated, it gives CASPPGVSAQPQHF.

The gene calls are TRBV9 and TRBJ1-2; D not resolved. The CDR3 contains 13 residues. Germline V gene data show CDR1 as SGDLS and CDR2 as YYNGEE. The germline V and J ends were trimmed by 2 bases and 6 bases, with 11 bases remaining between them. In DNA form, the CDR3 reads TGTGCCAGCAGCGTCCGCGGCGGTGATGGCTACACCTTC. Translation gives CASSVRGGDGYTF.

The chain couples TRBV6-1 to TRBJ1-6, with D tentatively TRBD1 (5 bases). V lost 6 bases and J 10 bases, leaving 13 bases between the germline ends. This CDR3 has 13 amino acids. Per germline, CDR1 MNHNS and CDR2 SASEGT. The CDR3 nucleotides are TGTGCCAGCAGAAGGGAGGGGAGATCACCCCTCCACTTT. It encodes CASRREGRSPLHF.

This clone was observed once. J is TRBJ1-1 and V is TRBV29-1; tentatively, D is TRBD1 (5 bases). The CDR3 consists of 13 residues. V lost 7 bases and J lost 6, with 18 bases in between. Germline V lookup: CDR1 SQVTM, CDR2 ANQGSEA. The CDR3 DNA sequence: TGCAGCGCCGGAGGGGAGAACAAGGCTGAAGCTTTCTTT. Its protein product is CSAGGENKAEAFF.

This clone was observed a single time. The rearrangement joins TRBV6-6 to TRBJ2-2, with D tentatively TRBD2 (5 bases). The germline V and J ends were trimmed by 8 bases and 0 bases, with 7 bases remaining between them. The germline V gene has CDR1 MNHNY and CDR2 SVGAGI (reference sequence). CDR3 length: 13 amino acids. The CDR3 region has the DNA TGTGCCAGCGGAGGAACGAACACCGGGGAGCTGTTTTTT. The encoded protein is CASGGTNTGELFF.

The chain couples TRBV6-5 to TRBJ1-6; D uncertain. CDR1 and CDR2 (germline): MNHEY, SVGAGI. V was shortened by 6 bases and J by 9 bases, with 15 bases between the two germline ends. The CDR3 has 14 residues. The CDR3 protein is CASRDRWDTSPLHF. As DNA, the CDR3 is TGTGCCAGCAGGGACCGTTGGGATACTTCACCCCTCCACTTT.